These 10 T cell receptor beta chains were sequenced from one sample in a study of graft-versus-host responses after intestinal transplantation. The antigens of these receptors remain unknown. The repertoire was sequenced with immunoSEQ multiplex PCR; TCRdb's copy has only in-frame clones and lacks some. This sample has tens of thousands of clones, with roughly four fifths found just once. The specimen was unstimulated CD8+ T cells sorted from spleen or lymph node cells, collected before intestinal transplant. The receptors here all came from a human donor who received an intestinal transplant.

In its sample, this clone was seen once. The J gene is TRBJ1-2, the V gene TRBV5-1; TRBD1 matches 10 bases. CDR3 length equals 15 residues. The V gene's germline CDR1 is SGHRS and CDR2 YFSETQ. After removal of 4 bases from V and 4 bases from J, the junction contained 7 bases not matched to a gene. The CDR3 spells CASSPGQGESYGYTF. The CDR3 bases are TGCGCCAGCAGCCCCGGACAGGGGGAGAGCTATGGCTACACCTTC. The full variable domain, its missing parts supplied by reference TRBV5-1 and TRBJ1-2, is KAGVTQTPRYLIKTRGQQVTLSCSPISGHRSVSWYQQTPGQGLQFLFEYFSETQRNKGNFPGRFSGRQFSNSRSEMNVSTLELGDSALYLCASSPGQGESYGYTFGSGTRLTVV.

The chain is built from TRBV2 and TRBJ2-7; D is possibly TRBD2 (6 bases). The CDR3 extends over 20 amino acids. CDR1 is SNHLY, CDR2 FYNNEI, per germline. With 7 bases removed from V and 1 base from J, the gap between germline ends came to 32 bases. The chain's CDR3 is CASTPNVTVLAPQPSYEQYF. CDR3 in DNA: TGTGCCAGCACCCCAAATGTGACGGTCCTAGCGCCGCAACCTTCCTACGAGCAGTACTTC. Full variable domain (outside the CDR3, taken from reference TRBV2 and TRBJ2-7): EPEVTQTPSHQVTQMGQEVILRCVPISNHLYFYWYRQILGQKVEFLVSFYNNEISEKSEIFDDQFSVERPDGSNFTLKIRSTKLEDSAMYFCASTPNVTVLAPQPSYEQYFGPGTRLTVT.

The chain couples TRBV28 to TRBJ2-7; no clear D. Trimming cost V 6 bases and J 0 bases, with 12 bases left between them. The CDR3 is made up of 14 amino acids. CDR1 MDHEN and CDR2 SYDVKM come from the germline V gene. For the CDR3, the DNA is TGTGCCAGCAGCCCGGGTGTGAGCTCCTACGAGCAGTACTTC. It is translated as CASSPGVSSYEQYF.

V and J are TRBV5-1 and TRBJ2-1, with TRBD1 matching 7 bases. V lost 8 bases and J lost 3; bases outside the gene matches: 8. The CDR3 contains 14 residues. Per the germline V gene, CDR1 is SGHRS and CDR2 is YFSETQ. The CDR3 DNA is TGCGCCAGTGACTCTCGGGACAGCTACAATGAGCAGTTCTTC. It yields the protein CASDSRDSYNEQFF.

The chain couples TRBV20-1 to TRBJ1-2; D call uncertain. Germline V CDR1 and CDR2: DFQATT, SNEGSKA (reference sequence). V was cut by 1 base and J by 7 bases, with 7 bases left in between. The CDR3 extends over 11 amino acids. CDR3 residues: CSARGSVGYTF. CDR3 coding DNA: TGCAGTGCTAGAGGCAGCGTTGGCTACACCTTC.

The chain joins TRBV6-1 to TRBJ2-3, with D maybe TRBD1 (6 bases). Trimming stripped 11 bases from V and 3 bases from J, with 15 bases between. In germline, CDR1 is MNHNS, CDR2 SASEGT. The CDR3 totals 13 residues. As DNA, the CDR3 is TGTGCCGGCGCCAGGGGTCGGACAGATACGCAGTATTTT. Its translation: CAGARGRTDTQYF.

The chain joins TRBV10-3 to TRBJ2-5; no clear D. Trimming left V 0 bases short and J 2 bases short, with 13 bases between. The CDR3 consists of 16 residues. Per the germline V gene, CDR1 is ENHRY and CDR2 is SYGVKD. The CDR3 region is CAISESLRLLQETQYF. The CDR3 DNA reads as TGTGCCATCAGTGAGTCGTTGCGCTTATTACAAGAGACCCAGTACTTC.

The rearrangement links TRBV27 to TRBJ1-1, with 12 bases aligning to TRBD1. Trimming took 4 bases from V and 2 from J; bases not matched to a gene: 8. The CDR3 consists of 17 residues. Germline V CDR1 and CDR2: MNHEY, SMNVEV (reference sequence). CDR3 sequence (DNA): TGTGCCAGCAGTTCTATCCGGGACAGGGGGCTTAACACTGAAGCTTTCTTT. Translation gives CASSSIRDRGLNTEAFF.

V and J are TRBV7-9 and TRBJ2-7; possible D gene TRBD2, 6 bases. This CDR3 comprises 13 residues. Germline loops: CDR1 SEHNR, CDR2 FQNEAQ (reference sequence). V was cut by 5 bases and J by 2 bases, with 10 bases left in between. The CDR3 reads CASSGTGTYEQYF. The CDR3 nucleotides read TGTGCCAGCAGCGGGACTGGTACCTACGAGCAGTACTTC. Together with reference TRBV7-9 and TRBJ2-7, the CDR3 gives the full variable domain: DTGVSQNPRHKITKRGQNVTFRCDPISEHNRLYWYRQTLGQGPEFLTYFQNEAQLEKSRLLSDRFSAERPKGSFSTLEIQRTEQGDSAMYLCASSGTGTYEQYFGPGTRLTVT.

This clone was counted between two and nine times. This sequence joins TRBV6-6 and TRBJ2-7; 7 positions match TRBD1. Germline CDR1 and CDR2: MNHNY and SVGAGI (reference sequence). The CDR3 is 14 residues long. Trimming removed 4 bases from V and 3 bases from J; junction bases left unmatched: 6. The CDR3 bases are TGTGCCAGCAGTTTAACAGGGGCCGTCTACGAGCAGTACTTC. Translating gives CASSLTGAVYEQYF.